The entry below gives a single T cell receptor beta chain sequence along with its context. The target antigen is unknown. CDR1 and CDR2 from the germline V gene are SGHDT and YYEEEE. Trimming took off 0 bases at V and 6 bases at J, with 7 bases between the two ends. The CDR3 is made up of 12 amino acids. Libraries were prepared by immunoSEQ multiplex PCR; TCRdb keeps only in-frame clonotypes and omits some of them. The table has a few million clones, 90% to 95% seen once; the top ten hold more than 0.12%. This record belongs to a study of shared clonotypes between healthy human individuals. Study results and limitations: A generally larger estimated richness was seen in naive subsets than in memory subsets. Apart from blood, nothing was sampled; tissue repertoires likely differ.

V gene TRBV5-6 combines with J gene TRBJ2-7; D unclear. Sequencing input: naive CD4+ T cells sorted from blood. Stated subset: CD45RA+ positively selected. The clonotype originates from a man younger than 30 in good health. The CDR3 DNA reads TGTGCCAGCAGCTTGGTCCCTTCCGAGCAGTACTTC. Its translation is CASSLVPSEQYF.